This paragraph reports one T cell receptor (beta chain). CDR1 and CDR2 from the germline V gene are KGHSH and LQKENI. This CDR3 is built from 14 residues. Trimming took off 4 bases at V and 4 bases at J, with 13 bases between the two ends. This entry belongs to a study of control samples from healthy donors and cancer patients. Profiled with immunoSEQ multiplex PCR; TCRdb holds only in-frame clones, not every one. In the table there are about 130,000 clones, roughly 94% of which are singletons. Sequenced input: PBMCs. This sequence joins TRBV18 and TRBJ1-1; D unclear. This TCR derives from a man in his 60s with colorectal cancer. The CDR3 loop is CASSQTRGGTEAFF. As DNA, the CDR3 is TGTGCCAGCTCACAAACGCGGGGTGGCACTGAAGCTTTCTTT. Full variable domain (missing parts from reference TRBV18 and TRBJ1-1): NAGVMQNPRHLVRRRGQEARLRCSPMKGHSHVYWYRQLPEEGLKFMVYLQKENIIDESGMPKERFSAEFPKEGPSILRIQQVVRGDSAAYFCASSQTRGGTEAFFGQGTRLTVV.